A single sample gave rise to the 19 T cell receptor beta chains below, sequenced in a study of CD8 T cells in Susac syndrome. When the RNA was reverse transcribed, random hexamers were used with an input of roughly 0.5 to 1 ug. Each CDR3 protein is one row after TCRdb ran MiXCR on the immunoSEQ multiplex PCR reads. The sample lists about 150,000 distinct CDR3 sequences; roughly 95% were seen once. Sequenced material: CD4+ T cells from PBMCs. These TCRs come from a human donor with Susac syndrome.

J is TRBJ2-5 and V is TRBV15; 10 bases are shared with TRBD1. Trimming cost V 3 bases and J 6 bases; bases outside gene matches: 4. The germline V gene encodes CDR1 LNHNV and CDR2 YYDKDF (reference sequence). The CDR3 is 14 amino acids. CDR3 protein: CATSRRDRGQTQYF. Here the CDR3 DNA reads TGTGCCACCAGCAGGAGGGACAGGGGACAGACCCAGTACTTC.

The CDR3 reads CSARDRDSYGYTF. As DNA, the CDR3 is TGCAGTGCGCGGGACAGGGACTCCTATGGCTACACCTTC. This rearrangement joins TRBV20-1 to TRBJ1-2, with 9 bases aligning to TRBD1. In germline, CDR1 is DFQATT, CDR2 SNEGSKA (reference sequence). The V gene end was trimmed by 6 bases and the J gene end by 4 bases; junction bases not matched to a gene: 6. This CDR3 is built from 13 residues.

This clonotype was seen a few times. The chain is built from TRBV28 and TRBJ2-7; D is unresolved. CDR1 is MDHEN, CDR2 SYDVKM, per germline. The CDR3 totals 13 residues. V was cut by 8 bases and J by 0 bases, with 11 bases left in between. Here the CDR3 reads CASSRGNSYEQYF. The CDR3 nucleotides read TGTGCCAGCTCCCGCGGAAACTCCTACGAGCAGTACTTC.

V usage is TRBV20-1 and J usage is TRBJ2-5; D not resolved. Germline CDR1 and CDR2: DFQATT and SNEGSKA (reference sequence). The CDR3 sequence is 13 residues long. V was clipped by 2 bases and J by 5 bases, with 12 bases between them. The DNA for the CDR3 is TGCAGTGCTAGAAAAGACCCCCGGGAGACCCAGTACTTC. This translates into CSARKDPRETQYF.

The chain recombines TRBV13 with TRBJ2-1; 9 bases fit TRBD2. CDR1 and CDR2 from the germline V gene are PRHDT and FYEKMQ (reference sequence). V gave up 4 bases and J gave up 0 bases; unmatched junction bases: 13. There are 19 residues in the CDR3. In DNA form, the CDR3 reads TGTGCCAGCAGCTCCTTATGGACTAGCGCCATGAGCTCCTACAATGAGCAGTTCTTC. As protein: CASSSLWTSAMSSYNEQFF.

The V call is TRBV6-6, the J call TRBJ1-4; no clear D. V lost 7 bases and J 7 bases, leaving 10 bases between the germline ends. In germline, CDR1 is MNHNY, CDR2 SVGAGI (reference sequence). CDR3 size: 12 residues. Written as DNA, the CDR3 is TGTGCCAGCACGGGAGTTAGTGAAAAACTGTTTTTT. Residues: CASTGVSEKLFF.

This chain links TRBV9 with TRBJ2-5; weak D call: TRBD2 (6 bases). Trimming took off 0 bases at V and 5 bases at J, with 11 bases between the two ends. Germline V gene sequence: CDR1 SGDLS, CDR2 YYNGEE. The CDR3 totals 14 residues. CDR3 DNA: TGTGCCAGCAGCGTAGTAGGTGGGACTGAGACCCAGTACTTC. Translation gives CASSVVGGTETQYF.

V gene TRBV23-1 combines with J gene TRBJ2-2, with unresolved D. TRBV23-1 is an ORF, and what it does is uncertain. V lost 4 bases to trimming and J lost 5 bases, with 14 bases between them. The CDR3 covers 15 residues. CDR3 coding DNA: TGCGCCAGCAGTCGGGGTAGCTCTGGGACCGGGGAGCTGTTTTTT. It encodes CASSRGSSGTGELFF.

The gene calls are TRBV5-1 and TRBJ2-1; 7 positions agree with TRBD2. The germline gives CDR1 SGHRS, CDR2 YFSETQ. V dropped 3 bases and J dropped 2; count of bases not matched to a gene: 8. CDR3 size: 16 residues. CDR3 amino acids: CASSSKAGRTYNEQFF. The CDR3 DNA reads as TGCGCCAGCAGCTCGAAAGCGGGGCGCACCTACAATGAGCAGTTCTTC.

The chain has TRBV20-1 and TRBJ1-5; maybe TRBD1 (5 bases). V was shortened by 8 bases and J by 2 bases, with 10 bases between the two germline ends. The CDR3 covers 12 residues. Germline loops: CDR1 DFQATT, CDR2 SNEGSKA (reference sequence). CDR3 protein: CSLGVGNQPQHF. The CDR3 nucleotides are TGCAGTTTAGGGGTTGGCAATCAGCCCCAGCATTTT.

J is TRBJ2-5 and V is TRBV5-4, with 8 bases fitting TRBD2. With V trimmed by 1 base and J by 0 bases, 5 bases remained unmatched. The CDR3 is made up of 16 amino acids. CDR1 and CDR2 (germline): SGHNT, YYREEE (reference sequence). CDR3 in DNA: TGTGCCAGCAGCTTGAAAGTCGGGGGGGACCAAGAGACCCAGTACTTC. Amino acid sequence: CASSLKVGGDQETQYF. The whole variable domain, remainder taken from reference TRBV5-4 and TRBJ2-5, is ETGVTQSPTHLIKTRGQQVTLRCSSQSGHNTVSWYQQALGQGPQFIFQYYREEENGRGNFPPRFSGLQFPNYSSELNVNALELDDSALYLCASSLKVGGDQETQYFGPGTRLLVL.

The chain has TRBV4-1 and TRBJ2-7, with D perhaps TRBD1 or TRBD2 (6 bases each). The CDR3 covers 15 residues. CDR1 is MGHRA and CDR2 is YSYEKL in the germline V gene. Trimming shortened V by 6 bases and J by 0 bases, and 15 bases separated the two germline ends. This CDR3 is CASSQGTHSSYEQYF. Here the CDR3 DNA reads TGCGCCAGCAGTCAGGGGACTCACAGCTCCTACGAGCAGTACTTC.

The rearrangement joins TRBV3-1 to TRBJ2-1; D perhaps matches TRBD1 (5 bases). The CDR3 has 12 residues. V was pared by 8 bases and J by 9 bases, with 14 bases between. Germline V gene data show CDR1 as LGHDT and CDR2 as YNNKEL (reference sequence). The CDR3: CASAGWGGEQFF. The DNA for the CDR3 is TGTGCCAGCGCCGGCTGGGGCGGTGAGCAGTTCTTC.

Only one count was recorded for this clonotype. The chain couples TRBV27 to TRBJ2-1; 9 bases are shared with TRBD2. The germline V gene encodes CDR1 MNHEY and CDR2 SMNVEV (reference sequence). The CDR3 consists of 11 residues. V lost 10 bases to trimming and J lost 9 bases; unmatched junction nucleotides: 4. CDR3 DNA sequence: TGTGCCACCGGGCGGGGGGGTGAGCAGTTCTTC. Protein product: CATGRGGEQFF.

The V gene is TRBV9, the J gene TRBJ2-7, with D possibly matching TRBD2 (6 bases). The CDR3 runs 14 residues. The germline V and J ends were trimmed by 3 bases and 3 bases, with 13 bases remaining between them. Germline-derived CDR1 and CDR2 are SGDLS and YYNGEE. This CDR3 is CASSAGDSRYEQYF. The CDR3 DNA reads TGTGCCAGCAGCGCCGGGGACTCTCGCTACGAGCAGTACTTC. Supplemented by reference TRBV9 and TRBJ2-7, the full variable domain reads DSGVTQTPKHLITATGQRVTLRCSPRSGDLSVYWYQQSLDQGLQFLIQYYNGEERAKGNILERFSAQQFPDLHSELNLSSLELGDSALYFCASSAGDSRYEQYFGPGTRLTVT.

The genes are TRBV11-1 and TRBJ2-1; 8 bases match TRBD2. Germline assignment: CDR1 SGHAT and CDR2 FQDESV (reference sequence). CDR3 size: 15 residues. V lost 5 bases to trimming and J lost 9 bases; unmatched junction nucleotides: 12. The chain's CDR3 is CASSPHAAGVGEQFF. CDR3 DNA sequence: TGTGCCAGCAGCCCACACGCAGCGGGAGTGGGTGAGCAGTTCTTC.

This clonotype was seen just once. This chain uses TRBV29-1 with TRBJ2-7; D is ambiguous. The CDR3 consists of 12 residues. V was clipped by 3 bases and J by 0 bases, with 6 bases between them. Germline loops: CDR1 SQVTM, CDR2 ANQGSEA. The CDR3 here is CSVEFSSYEQYF. The CDR3 region has the DNA TGCAGCGTTGAGTTCAGCTCCTACGAGCAGTACTTC.

The chain is built from TRBV4-1 and TRBJ1-1; D is unresolved. The V end was cut by 1 base, the J end by 10 bases, with 16 bases between. The CDR3 spans 14 residues. Germline lookup yields CDR1 MGHRA and CDR2 YSYEKL. The CDR3 sequence is CASSQVATPDGAFF. CDR3 DNA sequence: TGCGCCAGCAGCCAAGTTGCGACTCCCGACGGAGCTTTCTTT.

This chain joins TRBV28 and TRBJ2-7; 10 bases match TRBD1. Germline CDR1 reads MDHEN; CDR2 reads SYDVKM. The length of the CDR3 is 15 residues. The junction had 8 bases not matched to a gene; V was cut back by 5 bases and J by 4 bases. Written as DNA, the CDR3 is TGTGCCAGCAGTACCGCCGGGACAGGGGCTTACGAGCAGTACTTC. It is translated as CASSTAGTGAYEQYF.